The TCR beta chain described here comes from a study of T cell responses to AZD1222 COVID-19 vaccine. Findings and caveats of the study: It was only after the peak T cell response that any repertoires were sampled. An increase in Spike-specific TCR breadth and depth was observed after two AZD1222 doses. Vaccine-associated CD4 TCRs ranged over spike, dominating at 160-218 and 743-854. Donors were largely white British and mainly female; clonal diversity was possibly underestimated.

Assay used: immunoSEQ multiplex PCR; TCRdb lists only in-frame clones, some missing. The sample includes 90,000 to 100,000 clones, approximately 91% of them seen just once. With respect to this clone: Its antigen remains unknown.

V was trimmed by 1 base and J by 13 bases, leaving 13 bases between them. The CDR3 runs 13 residues. This chain connects TRBV12-3 or TRBV12-4 to TRBJ2-2; D gene uncertain. The sequencing used peripheral blood, collected 28 days after the second AZD1222 dose. The sequence came from an adult who received the AZD1222 COVID-19 vaccine. CDR3 bases: TGTGCCAGCAGTTTAGGGGGTCGGTCGCGGCTGTTTTTT. It encodes CASSLGGRSRLFF.